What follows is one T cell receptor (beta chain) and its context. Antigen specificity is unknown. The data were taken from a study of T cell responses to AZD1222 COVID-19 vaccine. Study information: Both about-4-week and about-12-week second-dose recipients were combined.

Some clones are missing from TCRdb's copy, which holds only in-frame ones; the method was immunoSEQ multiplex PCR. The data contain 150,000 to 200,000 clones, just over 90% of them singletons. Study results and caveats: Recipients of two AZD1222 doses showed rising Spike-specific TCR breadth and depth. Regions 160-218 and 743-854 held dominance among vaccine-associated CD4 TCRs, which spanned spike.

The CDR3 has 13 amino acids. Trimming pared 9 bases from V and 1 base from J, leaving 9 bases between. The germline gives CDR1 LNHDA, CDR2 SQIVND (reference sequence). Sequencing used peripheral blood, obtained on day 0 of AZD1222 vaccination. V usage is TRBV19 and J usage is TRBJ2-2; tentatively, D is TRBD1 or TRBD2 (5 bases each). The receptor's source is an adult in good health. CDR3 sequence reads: CASRDENTGELFF. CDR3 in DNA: TGTGCCAGCCGGGACGAGAACACCGGGGAGCTGTTTTTT. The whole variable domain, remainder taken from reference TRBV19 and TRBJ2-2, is DGGITQSPKYLFRKEGQNVTLSCEQNLNHDAMYWYRQDPGQGLRLIYYSQIVNDFQKGDIAEGYSVSREKKESFPLTVTSAQKNPTAFYLCASRDENTGELFFGEGSRLTVL.